A selection of T cell receptor beta chains follows, all from one sample in a study of blood T cell repertoires in COVID-19. Profiled with immunoSEQ multiplex PCR; TCRdb holds only in-frame clones, not every one. The sample holds 150,000 to 250,000 clones, 70% to 80% seen once. The material sequenced was peripheral blood. These receptors were collected from a woman aged 40 to 55 with COVID-19, enrolled during active disease. CDR3s include the opening cysteine and the closing phenylalanine or tryptophan. The order of the fields is V gene, clone size, D gene, J gene, CDR3 protein, CDR3 DNA. D genes are given only for firm matches. Clone sizes are given selectively: once, few, many, or a class where the clone is expanded.

>TRBV28|NA|NA|TRBJ1-4
CASTAGNEKLFF
TGTGCCAGCACTGCAGGGAATGAAAAACTGTTTTTT
>TRBV5-4|NA|TRBD2|TRBJ2-2
CASSHSGSRSTGELFF
TGTGCCAGCAGCCATAGCGGGAGTCGTAGCACCGGGGAGCTGTTTTTT
>TRBV30|NA|NA|TRBJ2-7
CAWRPSPYEQYF
TGTGCCTGGCGCCCCAGTCCCTACGAGCAGTACTTC
>TRBV12-5|NA|TRBD1|TRBJ2-5
CASGPGTGDGETQYF
TGTGCTAGTGGTCCCGGGACAGGGGACGGGGAGACCCAGTACTTC
>TRBV7-8|NA|NA|TRBJ2-5
CASSLGTVDQETQYF
TGTGCCAGCAGCTTAGGGACAGTGGATCAAGAGACCCAGTACTTC
>TRBV3-1/TRBV3-2|few|TRBD1|TRBJ1-3
CASSQTGGSGNTIYF
TGTGCCAGCAGCCAGACAGGGGGCTCTGGAAACACCATATATTTT
>TRBV5-1|few|TRBD1|TRBJ2-2
CASSSTGAIDTGELFF
TGCGCCAGCAGCTCCACAGGGGCCATCGACACCGGGGAGCTGTTTTTT
>TRBV18|NA|TRBD2|TRBJ2-3
CASSPLAGGSDTQYF
TGTGCCAGCTCCCCACTAGCGGGAGGGTCAGATACGCAGTATTTT
>TRBV6-5|NA|NA|TRBJ1-1
CASSLNGGYTEAFF
TGTGCCAGCAGCCTTAATGGGGGGTACACTGAAGCTTTCTTT
>TRBV19|once|NA|TRBJ2-1
CASSIDRYNEQFF
TGTGCCAGTAGTATTGACAGGTACAATGAGCAGTTCTTC
>TRBV6-5|NA|NA|TRBJ2-7
CASKSLRGGDEQYF
TGTGCCAGCAAAAGTTTAAGGGGGGGCGACGAGCAGTACTTC
>TRBV5-1|NA|TRBD1|TRBJ2-1
CASSPPGQGIGEQFF
TGCGCCAGCAGCCCGCCCGGACAGGGGATCGGTGAGCAGTTCTTC
>TRBV5-1|few|NA|TRBJ2-7
CASSLARASYEQYF
TGCGCCAGCAGCTTGGCCAGGGCCTCATACGAGCAGTACTTC
>TRBV7-2|few|NA|TRBJ2-7
CASSTRSGASSYEQYF
TGTGCCAGCAGTACTCGGTCTGGGGCCAGCTCCTACGAGCAGTACTTC
>TRBV30|NA|NA|TRBJ1-4
CACQRERENEKLFF
TGTGCCTGCCAAAGGGAAAGGGAGAATGAAAAACTGTTTTTT
>TRBV10-3|once|TRBD2|TRBJ2-7
CAILVAGASYEQYF
TGTGCCATCTTAGTAGCGGGGGCCTCCTACGAGCAGTACTTC
>TRBV5-4|NA|TRBD2|TRBJ2-7
CASSSRGGGDEQYF
TGTGCCAGCAGCTCTCGGGGCGGGGGGGATGAGCAGTACTTC
>TRBV10-3|NA|NA|TRBJ2-3
CAISESRVVTDTQYF
TGTGCCATCAGTGAGTCGCGAGTAGTAACAGATACGCAGTATTTT